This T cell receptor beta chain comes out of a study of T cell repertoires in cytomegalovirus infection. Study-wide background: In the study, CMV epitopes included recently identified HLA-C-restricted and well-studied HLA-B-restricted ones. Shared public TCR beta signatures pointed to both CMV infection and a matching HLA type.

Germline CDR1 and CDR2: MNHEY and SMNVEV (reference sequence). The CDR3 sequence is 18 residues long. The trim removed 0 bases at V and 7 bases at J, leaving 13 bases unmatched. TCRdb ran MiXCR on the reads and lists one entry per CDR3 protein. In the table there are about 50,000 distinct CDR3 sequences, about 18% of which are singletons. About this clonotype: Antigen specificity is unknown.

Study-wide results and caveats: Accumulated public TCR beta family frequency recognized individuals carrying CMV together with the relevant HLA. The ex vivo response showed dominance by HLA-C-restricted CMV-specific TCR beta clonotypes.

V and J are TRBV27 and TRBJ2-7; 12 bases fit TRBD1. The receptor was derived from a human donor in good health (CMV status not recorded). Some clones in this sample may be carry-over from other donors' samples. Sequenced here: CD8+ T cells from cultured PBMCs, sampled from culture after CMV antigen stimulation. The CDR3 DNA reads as TGTGCCAGCAGTTTATCAGTTCGGGGGACAGGGGGCATGGGAGAGCAGTACTTC. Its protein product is CASSLSVRGTGGMGEQYF.